The table lists the clone carrying this T cell receptor beta chain with many counts. Its target is not known. Each patient came to thyroid surgery without any prior treatment (of any kind). This sample stems from a study of metastatic and nonmetastatic thyroid tumors. Looking at the study overall: For malignant and benign thyroid patients, tumor or nodule tissue and blood were the sources whose repertoires were compared. Study findings and constraints: Malignant thyroid tumors reportedly had TCR beta diversity that was significantly higher than in benign nodules, in blood and tumor.

Germline CDR1 is MDHEN and CDR2 is SYDVKM. There are 13 residues in the CDR3. J gave up 5 bases and V 4 bases, and 1 base lay outside the gene matches. Authors' processing steps: Across clinicopathological groups, CDR3 differences served as the basis for building a distant-metastasis classifier for papillary thyroid cancer. MiXCR re-clonotyped the PCR reads for TCRdb. TCRdb, not the original authors, processed these V and J calls. The table has 9,900 or so clones, approximately 29% seen once. The sequenced sample was tumor tissue. The chain carries TRBV28 and TRBJ1-2, with 10 bases fitting TRBD1. The receptor comes from a female donor with papillary thyroid cancer or a benign thyroid nodule (not recorded which). Some clones in this sample may be carry-over from other donors' samples. CDR3 loop: CASSWGQGYGYTF. In DNA form, the CDR3 reads TGTGCCAGCAGTTGGGGACAGGGGTATGGCTACACCTTC.